The 15 T cell receptor beta chains below come from one sample, sequenced in a study of blood T cell repertoires in COVID-19. The protocol was immunoSEQ multiplex PCR, while the TCRdb copy is restricted to in-frame clones and leaves out a portion. The sample lists about 130,000 clones, approximately 81% occurring once. The sequencing sample was made of peripheral blood. These receptors were taken from an elderly man with COVID-19, enrolled during active disease.

The V and J genes are TRBV6-5 and TRBJ1-1, with 9 nucleotides matching TRBD1. The V segment lost 2 bases and the J segment 6 bases; nucleotides outside the gene matches: 7. This CDR3 is 15 amino acids long. CDR1 MNHEY and CDR2 SVGAGI come from the germline V gene. The DNA for the CDR3 is TGTGCCAGCAGTTACCGGGACAGGGAAGGCGCTGAAGCTTTCTTT. Its translation: CASSYRDREGAEAFF.

The chain has TRBV5-1 and TRBJ1-6; no clear D. CDR3 length equals 15 residues. Germline CDR1 is SGHRS and CDR2 is YFSETQ. The germline V and J ends were trimmed by 5 bases and 9 bases, with 18 bases remaining between them. The CDR3 coding sequence is TGCGCCAGCAGTATGGGCCGGGCCGCGGGTTCACCCCTCCACTTT. Translating gives CASSMGRAAGSPLHF.

This chain joins TRBV6-5 and TRBJ2-7, with D possibly matching TRBD2 (5 bases). Germline V lookup: CDR1 MNHEY, CDR2 SVGAGI. The V end lost 0 bases, the J end lost 0 bases, and 9 bases lay between the germline ends. The CDR3 covers 15 residues. The CDR3 DNA reads as TGTGCCAGCAGTTACTCGGGTGGGAGCTCCTACGAGCAGTACTTC. Translation: CASSYSGGSSYEQYF.

The CDR3 bases are TGTGCCAGCAGTGCCGGGACAGGGCATTCACCCCTCCACTTT. Protein: CASSAGTGHSPLHF. This chain uses TRBV25-1 with TRBJ1-6; 9 nucleotides align to TRBD1. The CDR3 is 14 residues long. Unmatched junction bases numbered 3, after V lost 4 bases and J lost 8 bases. Germline V gene data show CDR1 as MGHDK and CDR2 as SYGVNS.

The rearrangement links TRBV6-6 to TRBJ1-5; 10 nucleotides agree with TRBD1. The germline CDR1 and CDR2 sequences are MNHNY and SVGAGI (reference sequence). This CDR3 spans 14 amino acids. V trimming: 6 bases; J trimming: 7 bases; junction bases outside the gene matches: 6. CDR3 nucleotide sequence: TGTGCCAGCAGCCCGGACAGGGGGTTGCAGCCCCAGCATTTT. This translates into CASSPDRGLQPQHF.

This clone was observed a handful of times. The V call is TRBV20-1, the J call TRBJ1-2; 9 bases line up with TRBD1. Unmatched junction bases numbered 9, after V lost 3 bases and J lost 4 bases. CDR1 DFQATT and CDR2 SNEGSKA come from the germline V gene (reference sequence). The CDR3 consists of 15 residues. The DNA for the CDR3 is TGCAGTGCTAGTCCACAGGGGGCTCCCCTCTATGGCTACACCTTC. Protein: CSASPQGAPLYGYTF.

This chain joins TRBV28 and TRBJ1-2; D is uncertain. The CDR3 has 13 amino acids. Germline CDR1 reads MDHEN; CDR2 reads SYDVKM. V lost 4 bases, J lost 4 bases, and 10 bases lay in between. CDR3 amino acids: CASSSVGSYGYTF. CDR3 DNA: TGTGCCAGCAGTTCCGTTGGGAGCTATGGCTACACCTTC.

This clone has just a few counts. For the CDR3, the DNA is TGTGCCAGCAGTGCCTGGTGGGAGGCCCAAACGATTAACTACGAGCAGTACTTC. Its protein is CASSAWWEAQTINYEQYF. J is TRBJ2-7 and V is TRBV28; D possibly corresponds to TRBD2 (6 bases). V lost 5 bases, J lost 3 bases, and 26 bases lay in between. The CDR3 spans 18 residues. From germline, CDR1 is MDHEN and CDR2 SYDVKM. Based on the CDR3 plus reference TRBV28 and TRBJ2-7, the full variable domain is DVKVTQSSRYLVKRTGEKVFLECVQDMDHENMFWYRQDPGLGLRLIYFSYDVKMKEKGDIPEGYSVSREKKERFSLILESASTNQTSMYLCASSAWWEAQTINYEQYFGPGTRLTVT.

V usage is TRBV7-2 and J usage is TRBJ2-5, with TRBD2 identical over 9 bases. CDR1 is SGHTA and CDR2 is FQGNSA in the germline V gene. The ends lost 1 base at V and 5 bases at J; junction bases unmatched: 17. The CDR3 totals 19 residues. The CDR3 DNA reads as TGTGCCAGCAGCTTAGAGCGGGAGGATGATTGGGTGGGTCGGGAGACCCAGTACTTC. Protein: CASSLEREDDWVGRETQYF.

V is TRBV6-5 and J is TRBJ1-1; 7 nucleotides agree with TRBD1. Trimming at V came to 7 bases and at J to 1 base, leaving 6 bases not matched to a gene. There are 14 residues in the CDR3. CDR1 is MNHEY and CDR2 is SVGAGI in the germline V gene. CDR3 sequence reads: CASNPTGTNTEAFF. CDR3 coding DNA: TGTGCCAGCAACCCGACAGGGACGAACACTGAAGCTTTCTTT.

This chain joins TRBV28 and TRBJ2-3, with 8 bases aligning to TRBD2. CDR1 is MDHEN, CDR2 SYDVKM, per germline. The CDR3 loop spans 17 amino acids. After removal of 2 bases from V and 0 bases from J, the junction contained 7 bases not matched to a gene. CDR3 loop: CASSLTTSGPSTDTQYF. CDR3 nucleotides: TGTGCCAGCAGTTTAACAACTAGCGGACCTAGCACAGATACGCAGTATTTT. The full variable domain, completed using reference TRBV28 and TRBJ2-3, is DVKVTQSSRYLVKRTGEKVFLECVQDMDHENMFWYRQDPGLGLRLIYFSYDVKMKEKGDIPEGYSVSREKKERFSLILESASTNQTSMYLCASSLTTSGPSTDTQYFGPGTRLTVL.

This clone was counted once. This rearrangement joins TRBV5-6 to TRBJ1-2, with TRBD1 as a possible D gene (5 bases). The CDR3 consists of 15 residues. V was trimmed by 6 bases and J by 4 bases, leaving 19 bases between them. Germline-derived CDR1 and CDR2 are SGHDT and YYEEEE. Written as DNA, the CDR3 is TGTGCCAGCATCAATCAGGGCGGGGTAGGCTATGGCTACACCTTC. Translating gives CASINQGGVGYGYTF.

The chain links TRBV5-1 to TRBJ2-3; TRBD2 matches 8 bases. Germline V gene lookup returns CDR1 SGHRS and CDR2 YFSETQ. The CDR3 is made up of 15 amino acids. J was trimmed by 0 bases and V by 3 bases; bases with no gene match: 3. CDR3 region: CASSSSGGSTDTQYF. The CDR3 DNA sequence: TGCGCCAGCAGCTCGAGCGGGGGTAGCACAGATACGCAGTATTTT.

This chain uses TRBV19 with TRBJ2-7; TRBD2 matches 9 bases. Trimming took 5 bases from V and 0 from J; bases not matched to a gene: 5. From germline, CDR1 is LNHDA and CDR2 SQIVND (reference sequence). This CDR3 comprises 15 residues. The CDR3 nucleotides are TGTGCCAGTAGTCCTAGGACTAGCGTCTCCTACGAGCAGTACTTC. Translating it yields CASSPRTSVSYEQYF.

This sequence joins TRBV5-1 and TRBJ2-7, with D unclear. Trimming took 0 bases from V and 5 from J, leaving 9 bases between them. This CDR3 has 13 amino acids. Germline CDR1 SGHRS, CDR2 YFSETQ. This CDR3 is CASSLARSHEQYF. DNA of the CDR3: TGCGCCAGCAGCTTGGCTAGATCCCACGAGCAGTACTTC.